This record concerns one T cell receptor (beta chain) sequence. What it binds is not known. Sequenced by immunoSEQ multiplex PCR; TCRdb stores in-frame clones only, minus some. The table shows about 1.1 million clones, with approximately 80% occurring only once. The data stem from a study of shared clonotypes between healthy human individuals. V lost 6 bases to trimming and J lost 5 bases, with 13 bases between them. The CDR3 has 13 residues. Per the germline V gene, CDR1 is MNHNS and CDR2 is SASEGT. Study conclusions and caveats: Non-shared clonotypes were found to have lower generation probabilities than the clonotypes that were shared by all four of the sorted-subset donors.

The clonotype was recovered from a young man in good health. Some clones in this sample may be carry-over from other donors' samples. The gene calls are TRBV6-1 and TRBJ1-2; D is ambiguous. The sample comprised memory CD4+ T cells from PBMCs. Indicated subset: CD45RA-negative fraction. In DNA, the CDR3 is TGTGCCAGCAGCAGAGAGGGATCATATGGCTACACCTTC. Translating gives CASSREGSYGYTF.